Below, 30 T cell receptor beta chains from the same sample are listed, as sequenced in a study of PD-L1 blockade in urothelial cancer (dated by TCRdb to 2017 to 2019). The receptor library was made with the immunoSEQ multiplex PCR assay. TCRdb took over this immuneACCESS table, retaining in-frame rearrangements with V and J assigned. Such tables are incomplete; in checked studies, under half of the missing clones stem from an unresolved V gene, and the remainder is unexplained. The sample table contains more than 55,000 clones; only one count was recorded for about 86% of them. The biggest ten clones account for 2.5% to 3.5% of the sample. Material: PBMCs, obtained around atezolizumab (anti-PD-L1) treatment. These receptors were collected from a man aged 50 to 59 with urothelial cancer.

V gene TRBV9 combines with J gene TRBJ2-5; 9 positions match TRBD1. Germline V gene sequence: CDR1 SGDLS, CDR2 YYNGEE. V gave up 5 bases and J gave up 3 bases; unmatched junction bases: 8. The CDR3 has 15 residues. In DNA, the CDR3 is TGTGCCAGCAGTTGGGGGACAGGGAGGGAAGAGACCCAGTACTTC. Encoded protein: CASSWGTGREETQYF.

For the CDR3, the DNA is TGTGCCAGCAGCTTAAAGGGCGGGGGCCGAAATGAGCAGTTCTTC. Amino acids: CASSLKGGGRNEQFF. The chain joins TRBV7-3 to TRBJ2-1; TRBD2 is a possible D gene (7 bases). Germline V CDR1 and CDR2: SGHTA, FQGTGA. The CDR3 has 15 amino acids. V dropped 1 base and J dropped 7 bases, with 14 bases sitting between them.

The chain is built from TRBV30 and TRBJ2-7; 8 bases are shared with TRBD2. The CDR3 loop spans 13 amino acids. The germline gives CDR1 GTSNPN, CDR2 SVGIG (reference sequence). V trimming: 2 bases; J trimming: 6 bases; junction bases outside the gene matches: 6. This CDR3 reads CAWSNPSGGEQYF. Here the CDR3 DNA reads TGTGCCTGGAGTAACCCGAGCGGGGGCGAGCAGTACTTC.

The chain has TRBV7-9 and TRBJ2-2; TRBD2 aligns across 10 bases. This CDR3 has 15 amino acids. V lost 3 bases to trimming and J lost 5 bases; unmatched junction nucleotides: 3. Germline loops: CDR1 SEHNR, CDR2 FQNEAQ (reference sequence). CDR3 amino acids: CASSLGTSVTGELFF. DNA of the CDR3: TGTGCCAGCAGCTTGGGGACTAGCGTGACCGGGGAGCTGTTTTTT.

The gene calls are TRBV27 and TRBJ1-3; D gene unclear. Deletions cut 8 bases from V and 2 bases from J, with 16 bases between. Germline CDR1 reads MNHEY; CDR2 reads SMNVEV (reference sequence). The CDR3 covers 15 residues. Here the CDR3 reads CASLSRGDTGNTIYF. CDR3 DNA sequence: TGTGCCAGCTTGTCCCGGGGAGACACTGGAAACACCATATATTTT.

V and J are TRBV10-3 and TRBJ2-5; 7 bases align to TRBD2. Germline trimming cut 2 bases from V and 4 bases from J; bases unmatched to any gene: 4. The V gene's germline CDR1 is ENHRY and CDR2 SYGVKD. This CDR3 has 14 residues. The chain's CDR3 is CAISEPSGGETQYF. The CDR3 bases are TGTGCCATCAGTGAGCCTAGCGGTGGAGAGACCCAGTACTTC.

The V and J genes are TRBV6-5 and TRBJ2-1; 9 bases fit TRBD1. CDR1 is MNHEY, CDR2 SVGAGI, per germline. Trimming at V came to 5 bases and at J to 10 bases, leaving 6 bases not matched to a gene. The CDR3 is 13 residues long. The CDR3 spells CASSRDRVGEQFF. The CDR3 nucleotides read TGTGCCAGCAGTAGGGACAGGGTAGGGGAGCAGTTCTTC.

The J gene is TRBJ2-7, the V gene TRBV7-9; D possibly corresponds to TRBD1 (5 bases). CDR3 length: 14 residues. V was clipped by 1 base and J by 4 bases, with 11 bases between them. Germline CDR1 is SEHNR and CDR2 is FQNEAQ (reference sequence). Written as DNA, the CDR3 is TGTGCCAGCAGCTTAGACTTAAGGGGATACGAGCAGTACTTC. The encoded protein is CASSLDLRGYEQYF.

V gene TRBV27 combines with J gene TRBJ1-1; possibly TRBD1 for D (6 bases). The CDR3 contains 15 residues. V lost 4 bases, J lost 4 bases, and 16 bases lay in between. Germline V gives CDR1 MNHEY, CDR2 SMNVEV (reference sequence). The CDR3 spells CASSYFGGLGTEAFF. As DNA, the CDR3 is TGTGCCAGCAGTTACTTCGGGGGGCTGGGCACTGAAGCTTTCTTT.

The chain couples TRBV2 to TRBJ2-3; TRBD2 aligns across 11 bases. The V and J ends lost 1 base and 0 bases, in that order; junction bases with no gene match: 9. There are 19 residues in the CDR3. Germline V CDR1 and CDR2: SNHLY, FYNNEI. The CDR3 protein is CASSEDIYWTSGSTDTQYF. The DNA of the CDR3 is TGTGCCAGCAGTGAAGATATTTACTGGACTAGCGGGAGCACAGATACGCAGTATTTT.

The V call is TRBV7-2, the J call TRBJ1-2; 7 nucleotides agree with TRBD1. Looked up from germline, CDR1 is SGHTA and CDR2 is FQGNSA. J was trimmed by 4 bases and V by 5 bases; bases with no gene match: 1. CDR3 size: 12 residues. CDR3 loop: CASSHRGYGYTF. CDR3 sequence (DNA): TGTGCCAGCAGCCACAGGGGCTATGGCTACACCTTC.

The chain links TRBV5-4 to TRBJ2-4, with TRBD1 identical over 9 bases. The CDR3 is 15 amino acids. Germline V gene data show CDR1 as SGHNT and CDR2 as YYREEE (reference sequence). V lost 4 bases to trimming and J lost 5 bases; unmatched junction nucleotides: 7. The CDR3 spells CASSGTGTGENIQYF. CDR3 nucleotides: TGTGCCAGCAGCGGGACAGGGACCGGTGAAAACATTCAGTACTTC. Using reference TRBV5-4 and TRBJ2-4 for the parts outside the CDR3, the full variable domain is ETGVTQSPTHLIKTRGQQVTLRCSSQSGHNTVSWYQQALGQGPQFIFQYYREEENGRGNFPPRFSGLQFPNYSSELNVNALELDDSALYLCASSGTGTGENIQYFGAGTRLSVL.

The count of this clone is one. The V call is TRBV5-4, the J call TRBJ2-7; D might be TRBD2 (5 bases). V was cut by 3 bases and J by 4 bases, with 11 bases left in between. CDR3 length: 13 amino acids. Germline V gives CDR1 SGHNT, CDR2 YYREEE (reference sequence). CDR3 region: CASSSGDVYEQYF. CDR3 in DNA: TGTGCCAGCAGCTCCGGGGATGTATACGAGCAGTACTTC.

This sequence joins TRBV10-3 and TRBJ1-6; no clear D gene. The germline V gene has CDR1 ENHRY and CDR2 SYGVKD. Trimming cost V 0 bases and J 0 bases, with 6 bases left between them. The CDR3 covers 16 residues. CDR3 in amino acids: CAISESRSSYNSPLHF. In DNA form, the CDR3 reads TGTGCCATCAGTGAGTCTAGAAGCTCCTATAATTCACCCCTCCACTTT.

V is TRBV4-2 and J is TRBJ1-5; 8 nucleotides match TRBD1. The junction had 9 bases not matched to a gene; V was cut back by 1 base and J by 4 bases. The CDR3 runs 17 residues. Germline-derived CDR1 and CDR2 are LGHNA and YNFKEQ. Here the CDR3 DNA reads TGTGCCAGCAGCCAAGCAGGACAGGGAAGCCCTAATCAGCCCCAGCATTTT. Translating it yields CASSQAGQGSPNQPQHF.

The gene calls are TRBV28 and TRBJ2-7; 8 bases are a match to TRBD2. The CDR3 loop spans 14 amino acids. The V gene's germline CDR1 is MDHEN and CDR2 SYDVKM. With V trimmed by 5 bases and J by 0 bases, 3 bases remained unmatched. In nucleotides, the CDR3 is TGTGCCAGCAGTCCGGGAGGGAGCTCCTACGAGCAGTACTTC. It codes for CASSPGGSSYEQYF.

J is TRBJ2-7 and V is TRBV28, with 12 bases matching TRBD2. The CDR3 loop spans 18 amino acids. V shed 5 bases and J 1 base; nucleotides not matched to a gene: 12. Per germline, CDR1 MDHEN and CDR2 SYDVKM. The CDR3 DNA reads as TGTGCCAGCAGTCCGCATCCGGGACTAGCGGGTTCGTCCTACGAGCAGTACTTC. Its translation is CASSPHPGLAGSSYEQYF.

The rearrangement uses TRBV27 and TRBJ2-7; 8 positions match TRBD1. Losses at the gene ends were 4 bases for V and 7 bases for J; bases not matched to a gene: 9. The germline V gene has CDR1 MNHEY and CDR2 SMNVEV (reference sequence). The CDR3 length is 14 residues. In nucleotides, the CDR3 is TGTGCCAGCAGTTCCGGACAGGGTCTGAGAGAGCAGTACTTC. Protein: CASSSGQGLREQYF.

The gene calls are TRBV5-6 and TRBJ1-1; no clear D. The CDR3 extends over 13 amino acids. Between the trimmed V and J ends, which lost 4 bases and 10 bases, there was a span of 17 bases. Germline-derived CDR1 and CDR2 are SGHDT and YYEEEE. CDR3: CASSPKPKMVAFF. For the CDR3, the DNA is TGTGCCAGCAGCCCAAAGCCCAAAATGGTAGCTTTCTTT.

The gene calls are TRBV6-5 and TRBJ2-6; D unresolved. Germline V gene lookup returns CDR1 MNHEY and CDR2 SVGAGI. Trimming shortened V by 8 bases and J by 4 bases, and 9 bases separated the two germline ends. The CDR3 is 13 amino acids. The CDR3 here is CASGRGGANVLTF. In nucleotides, the CDR3 is TGTGCCAGCGGTCGAGGAGGGGCCAACGTCCTGACTTTC.

The V gene is TRBV28, the J gene TRBJ2-3, with unresolved D. Trimming shortened V by 2 bases and J by 6 bases, and 6 bases separated the two germline ends. The CDR3 runs 12 residues. The V gene's germline CDR1 is MDHEN and CDR2 SYDVKM. CDR3 in DNA: TGTGCCAGCAGTTTAACATGGGATACGCAGTATTTT. Its protein product is CASSLTWDTQYF.

This sequence joins TRBV6-5 and TRBJ2-1, with D possibly matching TRBD2 (6 bases). CDR1 and CDR2 from the germline V gene are MNHEY and SVGAGI. This CDR3 region has 15 residues. V lost 5 bases and J lost 12, with 23 bases in between. The chain's CDR3 is CASSTSPAGIDRQFF. As DNA, the CDR3 is TGTGCCAGCAGTACATCTCCGGCGGGAATCGACCGGCAGTTCTTC.

The chain couples TRBV18 to TRBJ2-7; D may be TRBD2 (5 bases). Trimming left V 1 base short and J 1 base short, with 23 bases between. The germline CDR1 and CDR2 sequences are KGHSH and LQKENI. CDR3 length: 19 amino acids. The CDR3 bases are TGTGCCAGCTCACCACGAGACCTAAATCTTAGGACTTTTTCCTACGAGCAGTACTTC. It translates to CASSPRDLNLRTFSYEQYF.

The rearrangement links TRBV18 to TRBJ2-7; 13 nucleotides match TRBD2. The CDR3 covers 14 residues. The germline CDR1 and CDR2 sequences are KGHSH and LQKENI. V lost 4 bases and J lost 6; bases outside the gene matches: 3. The CDR3 loop reads CASSQGLAGIEQYF. The CDR3 DNA sequence: TGTGCCAGCTCACAGGGACTAGCGGGAATCGAGCAGTACTTC.

The gene calls are TRBV6-7 and TRBJ2-1; D not resolved. TRBV6-7 is labeled an ORF, and its function is uncertain. Trimming stripped 0 bases from V and 4 bases from J, with 16 bases between. The CDR3 runs 17 residues. The CDR3 nucleotides are TGTGCCAGCAGTTACTCGATTTTTGTGACAAGATACAATGAGCAGTTCTTC. Translating it yields CASSYSIFVTRYNEQFF.

V and J are TRBV5-6 and TRBJ1-6; 7 bases match TRBD1. The CDR3 is 16 residues long. V lost 4 bases and J lost 9; bases outside the gene matches: 13. Germline V gene sequence: CDR1 SGHDT, CDR2 YYEEEE. CDR3 nucleotides: TGTGCCAGCAGCGCATCCGGGACAGTCTTCAGTTCACCCCTCCACTTT. It translates to CASSASGTVFSSPLHF.

The genes are TRBV19 and TRBJ1-2, with D possibly being TRBD1 (5 bases). The V gene's germline CDR1 is LNHDA and CDR2 SQIVND (reference sequence). The CDR3 has 16 amino acids. With 3 bases removed from V and 3 bases from J, the gap between germline ends came to 17 bases. The chain's CDR3 is CASSIGRALEYYGYTF. The CDR3 DNA reads TGTGCCAGTAGTATCGGCAGGGCCCTTGAATACTATGGCTACACCTTC.

The chain has TRBV11-2 and TRBJ2-5; weak D call: TRBD1 (6 bases). Trimming took off 2 bases at V and 9 bases at J, with 19 bases between the two ends. The CDR3 contains 15 residues. The V gene's germline CDR1 is SGHAT and CDR2 FQNNGV. The CDR3 sequence: CASSLMDSPWLAQYF. CDR3 coding DNA: TGTGCCAGCAGCTTAATGGACAGCCCATGGTTGGCCCAGTACTTC.

The rearrangement links TRBV4-2 to TRBJ1-4, with 7 bases matching TRBD1. This CDR3 comprises 15 residues. The germline gives CDR1 LGHNA, CDR2 YNFKEQ. V dropped 1 base and J dropped 6; count of bases not matched to a gene: 5. The DNA of the CDR3 is TGTGCCAGCAGCCAAGGGGCAGGGGGTCATGAAAAACTGTTTTTT. The encoded protein is CASSQGAGGHEKLFF.

The chain combines TRBV5-1 with TRBJ1-2; D is undetermined. The CDR3 runs 14 residues. Trimming pared 0 bases from V and 6 bases from J, leaving 12 bases between. CDR1 and CDR2 (germline): SGHRS, YFSETQ. CDR3 DNA: TGCGCCAGCAGCTTGGAACTGCCCGCGGATGGCTACACCTTC. Protein sequence: CASSLELPADGYTF.